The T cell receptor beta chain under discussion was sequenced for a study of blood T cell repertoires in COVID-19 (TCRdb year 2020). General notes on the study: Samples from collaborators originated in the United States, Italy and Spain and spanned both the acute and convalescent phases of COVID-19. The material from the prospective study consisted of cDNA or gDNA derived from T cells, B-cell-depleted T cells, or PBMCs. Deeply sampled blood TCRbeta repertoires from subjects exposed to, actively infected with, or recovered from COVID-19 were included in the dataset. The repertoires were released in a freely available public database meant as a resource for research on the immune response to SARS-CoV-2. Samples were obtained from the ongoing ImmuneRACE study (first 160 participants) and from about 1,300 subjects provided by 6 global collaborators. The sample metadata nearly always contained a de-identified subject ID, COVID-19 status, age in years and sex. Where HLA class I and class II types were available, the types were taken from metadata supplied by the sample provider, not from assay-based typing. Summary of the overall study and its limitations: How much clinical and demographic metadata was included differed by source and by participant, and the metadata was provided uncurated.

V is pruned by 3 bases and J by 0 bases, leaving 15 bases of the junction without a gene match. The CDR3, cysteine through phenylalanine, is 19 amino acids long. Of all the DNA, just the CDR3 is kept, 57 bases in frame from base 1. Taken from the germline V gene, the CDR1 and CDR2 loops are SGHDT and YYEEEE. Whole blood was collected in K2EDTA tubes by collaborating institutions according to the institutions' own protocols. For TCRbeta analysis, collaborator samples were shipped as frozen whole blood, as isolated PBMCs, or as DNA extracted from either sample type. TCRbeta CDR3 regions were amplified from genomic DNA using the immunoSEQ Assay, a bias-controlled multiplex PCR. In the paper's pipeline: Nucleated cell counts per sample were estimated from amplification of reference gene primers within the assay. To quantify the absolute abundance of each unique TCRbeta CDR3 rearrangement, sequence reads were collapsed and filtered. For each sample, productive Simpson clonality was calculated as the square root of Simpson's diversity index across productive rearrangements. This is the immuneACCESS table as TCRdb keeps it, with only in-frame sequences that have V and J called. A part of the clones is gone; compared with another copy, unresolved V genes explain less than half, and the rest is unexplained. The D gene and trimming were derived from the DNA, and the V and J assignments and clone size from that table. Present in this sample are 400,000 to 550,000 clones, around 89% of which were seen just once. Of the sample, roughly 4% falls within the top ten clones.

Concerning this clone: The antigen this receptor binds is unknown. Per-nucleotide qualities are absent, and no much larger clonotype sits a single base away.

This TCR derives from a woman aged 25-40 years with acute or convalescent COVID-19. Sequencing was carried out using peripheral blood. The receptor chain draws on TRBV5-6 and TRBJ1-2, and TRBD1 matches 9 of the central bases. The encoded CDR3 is CASSSDPAGQGDANYGYTF. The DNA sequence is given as TGTGCCAGCAGCTCCGACCCCGCGGGACAGGGCGACGCTAACTATGGCTACACCTTC.